The 26 T cell receptor beta chains given below trace back to one sample, sequenced in a study of shared clonotypes between healthy human individuals. Naivety among CD8 cells was defined by CD45RO negativity and positive CCR7 selection, thereby excluding terminally differentiated effector memory CD45RA+ cells. Libraries were prepared by immunoSEQ multiplex PCR; TCRdb keeps only in-frame clonotypes and omits some of them. The sample lists about 2.1 million clones, approximately 92% occurring once. Sequencing input: naive CD8+ T cells from PBMCs. The source is a man younger than 30 in good health. Some clones in this sample may be carry-over from other donors' samples.

This clone was seen once. The chain couples TRBV11-2 to TRBJ2-7, with D perhaps TRBD1 or TRBD2 (6 bases each). V shed 3 bases and J shed 3 bases, with 12 bases lying between them. The CDR3 has 14 residues. Germline values: CDR1 SGHAT, CDR2 FQNNGV. CDR3 sequence (DNA): TGTGCCAGCAGCTTGGGGGGCCATTTCTACGAGCAGTACTTC. As protein: CASSLGGHFYEQYF. The whole variable domain, remainder taken from reference TRBV11-2 and TRBJ2-7, is EAGVAQSPRYKIIEKRQSVAFWCNPISGHATLYWYQQILGQGPKLLIQFQNNGVVDDSQLPKDRFSAERLKGVDSTLKIQPAKLEDSAVYLCASSLGGHFYEQYFGPGTRLTVT.

The genes are TRBV4-1 and TRBJ2-2; maybe TRBD2 (6 bases). The V end was cut by 4 bases, the J end by 8 bases, with 11 bases between. CDR1 MGHRA and CDR2 YSYEKL come from the germline V gene. The CDR3 is made up of 13 amino acids. The CDR3 reads CASSPREGGELFF. In DNA form, the CDR3 reads TGCGCCAGCAGCCCGCGGGAAGGAGGGGAGCTGTTTTTT.

The gene calls are TRBV7-9 and TRBJ2-2; D ambiguous. The CDR3 totals 15 residues. CDR1 and CDR2 (germline): SEHNR, FQNEAQ (reference sequence). V was clipped by 2 bases and J by 2 bases, with 9 bases between them. This CDR3 reads CASSLLLGNTGELFF. In DNA, the CDR3 is TGTGCCAGCAGCTTATTGCTAGGCAACACCGGGGAGCTGTTTTTT. The complete variable domain, with remaining parts taken from reference TRBV7-9 and TRBJ2-2, reads DTGVSQNPRHKITKRGQNVTFRCDPISEHNRLYWYRQTLGQGPEFLTYFQNEAQLEKSRLLSDRFSAERPKGSFSTLEIQRTEQGDSAMYLCASSLLLGNTGELFFGEGSRLTVL.

The chain is built from TRBV9 and TRBJ1-1; possible D gene TRBD1, 5 bases. CDR3 length: 16 amino acids. Germline V CDR1 and CDR2: SGDLS, YYNGEE. Trimming stripped 6 bases from V and 6 bases from J, with 24 bases between. In DNA, the CDR3 is TGTGCCAGCACACCGGGAGTGGGGGAATATGCACCTGAAGCTTTCTTT. It specifies CASTPGVGEYAPEAFF.

The chain combines TRBV11-2 with TRBJ2-5; D uncertain. The germline V gene encodes CDR1 SGHAT and CDR2 FQNNGV. The ends were cut back, 3 bases at V and 3 bases at J, with 17 bases in the middle. The CDR3 is 16 residues long. The DNA for the CDR3 is TGTGCCAGCAGCTTCGGAGCCCAAGCTTTAGAAGAGACCCAGTACTTC. The encoded protein is CASSFGAQALEETQYF.

The rearrangement joins TRBV4-1 to TRBJ2-1; maybe TRBD2 (5 bases). V was trimmed by 3 bases and J by 2 bases, leaving 11 bases between them. Germline values: CDR1 MGHRA, CDR2 YSYEKL. The CDR3 consists of 15 residues. CDR3 sequence reads: CASSQWGETYNEQFF. The CDR3 DNA follows: TGCGCCAGCAGCCAGTGGGGAGAAACCTACAATGAGCAGTTCTTC.

V is TRBV13 and J is TRBJ2-1; 7 bases are a match to TRBD2. Germline CDR1 PRHDT, CDR2 FYEKMQ (reference sequence). The length of the CDR3 is 18 residues. The J segment lost 4 bases and the V segment lost 6 bases, leaving 18 bases of the junction unmatched. CDR3 region: CASSSLGGPSDEYNEQFF. The DNA of the CDR3 is TGTGCCAGCAGTTCACTGGGAGGGCCTAGCGACGAATACAATGAGCAGTTCTTC.

This chain joins TRBV27 and TRBJ2-1; 8 bases align to TRBD2. In germline, CDR1 is MNHEY, CDR2 SMNVEV (reference sequence). The CDR3 extends over 16 amino acids. The J segment lost 5 bases and the V segment lost 0 bases, leaving 6 bases of the junction unmatched. CDR3 DNA: TGTGCCAGCAGTTTATCGGTCGGACTAGCCCACAATGAGCAGTTCTTC. Translation: CASSLSVGLAHNEQFF.

J is TRBJ2-1 and V is TRBV10-3; either TRBD1 or TRBD2 may supply D (5 bases each). V lost 2 bases and J lost 9, with 17 bases in between. The CDR3 loop spans 15 amino acids. In germline, CDR1 is ENHRY, CDR2 SYGVKD. The CDR3: CAISEPRDARSEQFF. DNA of the CDR3: TGTGCCATCAGTGAGCCCCGGGACGCCAGGAGTGAGCAGTTCTTC.

The V gene is TRBV7-3, the J gene TRBJ2-1; 7 bases line up with TRBD2. The V gene end was trimmed by 5 bases and the J gene end by 4 bases; junction bases not matched to a gene: 14. The length of the CDR3 is 17 residues. Germline CDR1 SGHTA, CDR2 FQGTGA. CDR3 sequence reads: CASSPGYPLAPYNEQFF. CDR3 in DNA: TGTGCCAGCAGCCCCGGTTACCCACTAGCGCCTTACAATGAGCAGTTCTTC.

The chain carries TRBV28 and TRBJ2-5; perhaps TRBD1 as D (6 bases). Trimming cost V 5 bases and J 0 bases, with 13 bases left between them. The CDR3 has 15 amino acids. CDR1 and CDR2 (germline): MDHEN, SYDVKM. This CDR3 reads CASSGGDRNQETQYF. CDR3 bases: TGTGCCAGCAGTGGCGGAGACAGGAACCAAGAGACCCAGTACTTC.

The chain carries TRBV5-5 and TRBJ1-5, with TRBD1 identical over 8 bases. Trimming at V came to 2 bases and at J to 7 bases, leaving 5 bases not matched to a gene. The CDR3 is 14 residues long. Germline CDR1 and CDR2: SGHKS and YYEKEE (reference sequence). The CDR3 DNA reads TGTGCCAGCAGCTTACGACAGGGGAGACAGCCCCAGCATTTT. Protein sequence: CASSLRQGRQPQHF.

This chain links TRBV27 with TRBJ2-5; a weak D match, TRBD2 (6 bases). Germline values: CDR1 MNHEY, CDR2 SMNVEV (reference sequence). Trimming took 2 bases from V and 1 from J, leaving 11 bases between them. The CDR3 is 15 amino acids. DNA of the CDR3: TGTGCCAGCAGTTTACTGGGGGGACTCCAAGAGACCCAGTACTTC. Its translation: CASSLLGGLQETQYF.

The chain recombines TRBV7-8 with TRBJ2-4; 9 nucleotides align to TRBD2. This CDR3 has 19 residues. Trimming cost V 5 bases and J 0 bases; bases outside gene matches: 14. The germline V gene has CDR1 SGHVS and CDR2 FQNEAQ. The CDR3 nucleotides are TGTGCCAGCAGCCCGGGGCTAGCGGGAAATTTCGTAGCCAAAAACATTCAGTACTTC. Translated, it gives CASSPGLAGNFVAKNIQYF. The full variable domain, completed using reference TRBV7-8 and TRBJ2-4, is GAGVSQSPRYKVAKRGQDVALRCDPISGHVSLFWYQQALGQGPEFLTYFQNEAQLDKSGLPSDRFFAERPEGSVSTLKIQRTQQEDSAVYLCASSPGLAGNFVAKNIQYFGAGTRLSVL.

The chain has TRBV27 and TRBJ2-2; D may match TRBD1 or TRBD2 (5 bases each). V lost 6 bases to trimming and J lost 6 bases, with 11 bases between them. Germline V gene data show CDR1 as MNHEY and CDR2 as SMNVEV (reference sequence). There are 13 residues in the CDR3. CDR3 nucleotide sequence: TGTGCCAGCAGCCCCATGGGGGCCGGGGAGCTGTTTTTT. It specifies CASSPMGAGELFF.

Worth noting for this clone: The same CDR3 arises from other DNA sequences in this sample as well. CDR3 nucleotides: TGTGCCAGCAGCTTAGGAGCCAATGAGCAGTTCTTC. It yields the protein CASSLGANEQFF. J is TRBJ2-1 and V is TRBV7-9; D ambiguous. Germline V lookup: CDR1 SEHNR, CDR2 FQNEAQ (reference sequence). The CDR3 extends over 12 amino acids. With 1 base removed from V and 6 bases from J, the gap between germline ends came to 4 bases.

The chain is built from TRBV28 and TRBJ2-1; TRBD2 is a possible D gene (6 bases). There are 15 residues in the CDR3. Deletions cut 3 bases from V and 2 bases from J, with 11 bases between. The germline CDR1 and CDR2 sequences are MDHEN and SYDVKM. The CDR3 coding sequence is TGTGCCAGCAGTTTTCCGGGAGACCCCTACAATGAGCAGTTCTTC. This gives the protein CASSFPGDPYNEQFF. The full variable domain, with the rest looked up from reference TRBV28 and TRBJ2-1, is DVKVTQSSRYLVKRTGEKVFLECVQDMDHENMFWYRQDPGLGLRLIYFSYDVKMKEKGDIPEGYSVSREKKERFSLILESASTNQTSMYLCASSFPGDPYNEQFFGPGTRLTVL.

The chain is built from TRBV7-8 and TRBJ1-4; unclear D gene. The V gene's germline CDR1 is SGHVS and CDR2 FQNEAQ. The CDR3 has 16 residues. V gave up 1 base and J gave up 8 bases, with 17 bases separating them. CDR3 loop: CASSLGRVRRGEKLFF. Here the CDR3 DNA reads TGTGCCAGCAGCTTAGGAAGGGTGCGAAGAGGGGAAAAACTGTTTTTT.

In this sample, this clone turned up once. The chain carries TRBV5-1 and TRBJ2-7; D gene uncertain. The CDR3 totals 18 residues. Trimming stripped 0 bases from V and 4 bases from J, with 23 bases between. Per the germline V gene, CDR1 is SGHRS and CDR2 is YFSETQ. The CDR3 bases are TGCGCCAGCAGCTTGGGTGAGTTCGGTCTCCCTCCCTCTTACGAGCAGTACTTC. This encodes CASSLGEFGLPPSYEQYF.

The chain joins TRBV28 to TRBJ2-5; tentative D call: TRBD2 (5 bases). Germline loops: CDR1 MDHEN, CDR2 SYDVKM. Trimming left V 5 bases short and J 3 bases short, with 16 bases between. CDR3 length: 15 amino acids. The DNA for the CDR3 is TGTGCCAGCAGTGCCGAGCTAGCCATAGAAGAGACCCAGTACTTC. The encoded protein is CASSAELAIEETQYF.

For this clone: Additional DNA sequences in this sample encode the identical CDR3. The V gene is TRBV29-1, the J gene TRBJ2-7; D gene ambiguous. Trimming shortened V by 0 bases and J by 0 bases, and 6 bases separated the two germline ends. Germline V CDR1 and CDR2: SQVTM, ANQGSEA. The CDR3 spans 13 residues. CDR3 DNA sequence: TGCAGCGTTGAAGACAGGAGCTCCTACGAGCAGTACTTC. This gives the protein CSVEDRSSYEQYF.

This chain connects TRBV28 to TRBJ2-3; D is ambiguous. The V gene lost 3 bases and the J gene lost 2 bases, with 24 bases spanning the gap. The CDR3 length is 19 residues. Per the germline V gene, CDR1 is MDHEN and CDR2 is SYDVKM. In nucleotides, the CDR3 is TGTGCCAGCAGTTTCCGCCAGGCCGGTTACTTAACTTCCACAGATACGCAGTATTTT. As protein: CASSFRQAGYLTSTDTQYF.

The rearrangement links TRBV7-9 to TRBJ2-2, with unresolved D. CDR3 length: 17 residues. Trimming pared 1 base from V and 0 bases from J, leaving 12 bases between. CDR1 and CDR2 (germline): SEHNR, FQNEAQ (reference sequence). The CDR3 DNA sequence: TGTGCCAGCAGCTTAGAGATTCGTCAGGCGAACACCGGGGAGCTGTTTTTT. Protein: CASSLEIRQANTGELFF.

This sequence joins TRBV6-5 and TRBJ1-4, with 8 nucleotides matching TRBD1. Germline CDR1 and CDR2: MNHEY and SVGAGI. J was trimmed by 5 bases and V by 5 bases; bases with no gene match: 7. The CDR3 is 15 residues long. CDR3 coding DNA: TGTGCCAGCAGTCCCCACAGGGGGGGCAATGAAAAACTGTTTTTT. Translating gives CASSPHRGGNEKLFF.

The chain couples TRBV6-5 to TRBJ1-1; tentatively, D is TRBD1 (5 bases). CDR1 MNHEY and CDR2 SVGAGI come from the germline V gene. V gave up 0 bases and J gave up 6 bases, with 11 bases separating them. The CDR3 totals 14 residues. The DNA for the CDR3 is TGTGCCAGCAGTTACTCGGGGGACTGGTCTGAAGCTTTCTTT. Translated: CASSYSGDWSEAFF.

The V gene is TRBV2, the J gene TRBJ2-3, with TRBD2 as a possible D gene (6 bases). The ends were cut back, 6 bases at V and 0 bases at J, with 16 bases in the middle. This CDR3 has 16 residues. CDR1 and CDR2 (germline): SNHLY, FYNNEI. CDR3: CASSETRTMSTDTQYF. CDR3 nucleotide sequence: TGTGCCAGCAGCGAAACCCGGACTATGAGCACAGATACGCAGTATTTT.